This TCR beta chain emerged from a study (TCRdb year 2016). This clonotype came up many times. Its binding antigen is unknown. Base qualities are not at hand, and no much larger clone is one base apart. Receptors were amplified or captured by RT-PCR. Sequencing was carried out with an Illumina MiSeq. TCRdb reanalyzed the raw reads on its own, using fastp at Q25 for trimming and MiXCR for clone calling, and kept in-frame beta chains. Identical CDR3 proteins give one entry, which carries the most common genes and DNA. The sample yields more than 600,000 distinct CDR3 sequences; 14% were counted once. The ten largest make up just over 3.5% of the sample. This TCR came from a female donor in good health, serving as a healthy control. Sequenced material: memory CD4+ T cells from blood.

The CDR3 here reads CSARTRAEITDTQYF. The DNA is TGCAGTGCTCGGACTCGAGCGGAAATCACAGATACGCAGTATTTT. The rearrangement combines TRBV20-1 with TRBJ2-3; tentative D gene TRBD2, with 5 bases matching. The germline V gene (reference sequence) supplies CDR1 DFQATT and CDR2 SNEGSKA. From cysteine to phenylalanine, the CDR3 is 15 amino acids long. Here the CDR3 DNA is all that survives: 45 bases in frame from base 1. Trimming costs V 5 bases and J 2 bases, and their ends lie 17 bases apart.